What follows are 19 T cell receptor beta chains derived from one specimen sequenced in a study of shared clonotypes between healthy human individuals. TCRdb keeps only in-frame clones here, not all; method: immunoSEQ multiplex PCR. The sample carries more than 550,000 clones, approximately 90% recorded once. It was CD45RO-negative cells, positively selected for CCR7, that made up naive CD8 cells, with terminally differentiated effector memory CD45RA+ cells excluded. The sequenced sample was naive CD8+ T cells sorted from blood. These receptor sequences come from a young man in good health.

This clone came up once. V and J are TRBV7-3 and TRBJ1-1; D remains unclear. Germline CDR1 reads SGHTA; CDR2 reads FQGTGA. Trimming stripped 6 bases from V and 3 bases from J, with 20 bases between. This CDR3 is built from 16 residues. The CDR3 DNA reads TGTGCCAGCAGTTCCGGGCCCACTATGGAGCACACTGAAGCTTTCTTT. It encodes CASSSGPTMEHTEAFF. Drawing the rest from reference TRBV7-3 and TRBJ1-1, the complete variable domain is GAGVSQTPSNKVTEKGKYVELRCDPISGHTALYWYRQSLGQGPEFLIYFQGTGAADDSGLPNDRFFAVRPEGSVSTLKIQRTERGDSAVYLCASSSGPTMEHTEAFFGQGTRLTVV.

The chain employs TRBV7-8 and TRBJ2-1; weak D call: TRBD2 (6 bases). The germline CDR1 and CDR2 sequences are SGHVS and FQNEAQ. The CDR3 sequence is 17 residues long. V was cut by 5 bases and J by 0 bases, with 17 bases left in between. The CDR3 coding sequence is TGTGCCAGCAGCGCCGGACTAACCAAGAGCTCCTACAATGAGCAGTTCTTC. Translating it yields CASSAGLTKSSYNEQFF.

V and J are TRBV6-5 and TRBJ2-3; no clear D. Germline values: CDR1 MNHEY, CDR2 SVGAGI. The CDR3 covers 14 residues. Trimming left V 8 bases short and J 6 bases short, with 18 bases between. CDR3 sequence (DNA): TGTGCCAGCTTATCAAGGTCAGGTAAGGATACGCAGTATTTT. This gives the protein CASLSRSGKDTQYF.

The chain has TRBV19 and TRBJ2-7; 7 bases align to TRBD2. V shed 5 bases and J 3 bases; nucleotides not matched to a gene: 10. Germline values: CDR1 LNHDA, CDR2 SQIVND (reference sequence). The CDR3 extends over 15 amino acids. The CDR3 bases are TGTGCCAGTAGTCCCCGGAGCGGGATACGCTACGAGCAGTACTTC. Protein product: CASSPRSGIRYEQYF. Supplemented by reference TRBV19 and TRBJ2-7, the full variable domain reads DGGITQSPKYLFRKEGQNVTLSCEQNLNHDAMYWYRQDPGQGLRLIYYSQIVNDFQKGDIAEGYSVSREKKESFPLTVTSAQKNPTAFYLCASSPRSGIRYEQYFGPGTRLTVT.

The chain is built from TRBV19 and TRBJ2-7; 8 nucleotides agree with TRBD1. The CDR3 extends over 15 amino acids. V shed 2 bases, J shed 4 bases, and the junction held 7 bases outside the gene matches. From germline, CDR1 is LNHDA and CDR2 SQIVND (reference sequence). CDR3 amino acids: CASSISQGAGYEQYF. In nucleotides, the CDR3 is TGTGCCAGTAGTATATCGCAGGGGGCAGGATACGAGCAGTACTTC.

The J gene is TRBJ2-6, the V gene TRBV7-8, with 13 bases lining up with TRBD2. The length of the CDR3 is 17 residues. Trimming took 9 bases from V and 3 from J; bases not matched to a gene: 8. Germline CDR1 SGHVS, CDR2 FQNEAQ. The CDR3 protein is CASKLRTSGSGANVLTF. The DNA for the CDR3 is TGTGCCAGTAAGCTTAGGACTAGCGGGAGTGGGGCCAACGTCCTGACTTTC.

The chain couples TRBV28 to TRBJ2-7; 11 bases fit TRBD1. The CDR3 is 16 amino acids. The germline V gene encodes CDR1 MDHEN and CDR2 SYDVKM. V trimming: 3 bases; J trimming: 3 bases; junction bases outside the gene matches: 7. CDR3 residues: CASSLGRGTGGYEQYF. The DNA for the CDR3 is TGTGCCAGCAGTTTGGGGCGAGGGACAGGGGGCTACGAGCAGTACTTC.

The V and J genes are TRBV13 and TRBJ2-2; 10 positions agree with TRBD2. The CDR3 sequence is 16 residues long. V dropped 3 bases and J dropped 5; count of bases not matched to a gene: 6. Germline V gene data show CDR1 as PRHDT and CDR2 as FYEKMQ (reference sequence). CDR3 in amino acids: CASSFNRTSGTGELFF. The CDR3 DNA follows: TGTGCCAGCAGCTTCAATAGGACTAGCGGAACCGGGGAGCTGTTTTTT.

The chain joins TRBV19 to TRBJ2-7; possibly TRBD2 for D (6 bases). Germline CDR1 LNHDA, CDR2 SQIVND (reference sequence). CDR3 length: 15 residues. The V and J ends lost 5 bases and 3 bases respectively, with 17 bases between them. As DNA, the CDR3 is TGTGCCAGTAGTGGAGGCGGGAATCTGTTCTACGAGCAGTACTTC. Its translation: CASSGGGNLFYEQYF.

This clone was observed a single time. This chain links TRBV7-9 with TRBJ2-2; 7 bases match TRBD2. CDR1 and CDR2 (germline): SEHNR, FQNEAQ (reference sequence). Trimming at V came to 1 base and at J to 1 base, leaving 9 bases not matched to a gene. The CDR3 runs 18 residues. The CDR3 DNA follows: TGTGCCAGCAGCTTAGGAGCGGCGGGAGTGGTGAACACCGGGGAGCTGTTTTTT. Protein product: CASSLGAAGVVNTGELFF.

The chain joins TRBV7-8 to TRBJ1-2, with 8 nucleotides matching TRBD1. This CDR3 region has 18 residues. Germline-derived CDR1 and CDR2 are SGHVS and FQNEAQ. V lost 3 bases to trimming and J lost 8 bases; unmatched junction nucleotides: 20. CDR3 nucleotides: TGTGCCAGCAGCTTCTACCCTACAGTGGGGGACAGGAGGGACGGCTACACCTTC. Amino acid sequence: CASSFYPTVGDRRDGYTF. The full variable domain, with the rest looked up from reference TRBV7-8 and TRBJ1-2, is GAGVSQSPRYKVAKRGQDVALRCDPISGHVSLFWYQQALGQGPEFLTYFQNEAQLDKSGLPSDRFFAERPEGSVSTLKIQRTQQEDSAVYLCASSFYPTVGDRRDGYTFGSGTRLTVV.

This sequence joins TRBV9 and TRBJ1-2; D remains ambiguous. The CDR3 loop spans 15 amino acids. Between the trimmed V and J ends, which lost 0 bases and 6 bases, there was a span of 15 bases. Germline-derived CDR1 and CDR2 are SGDLS and YYNGEE. Here the CDR3 reads CASSVAADWMDGYTF. DNA for the CDR3: TGTGCCAGCAGCGTAGCTGCAGACTGGATGGATGGCTACACCTTC.

This rearrangement joins TRBV27 to TRBJ2-7; possibly TRBD1 for D (5 bases). V dropped 6 bases and J dropped 4 bases, with 10 bases sitting between them. This CDR3 is built from 12 residues. Germline V CDR1 and CDR2: MNHEY, SMNVEV (reference sequence). CDR3 bases: TGTGCCAGCAGCACCGACAGATACGAGCAGTACTTC. It codes for CASSTDRYEQYF.

The genes are TRBV7-2 and TRBJ2-7; possibly TRBD2 for D (6 bases). This CDR3 contains 17 residues. CDR1 SGHTA and CDR2 FQGNSA come from the germline V gene. The V end lost 2 bases, the J end lost 0 bases, and 17 bases lay between the germline ends. The CDR3 bases are TGTGCCAGCAGCTTAAAGGTTGGGTGGGAGGTCTCCTACGAGCAGTACTTC. This sequence encodes CASSLKVGWEVSYEQYF. The entire variable domain, with the rest obtained from reference TRBV7-2 and TRBJ2-7, is as follows: GAGVSQSPSNKVTEKGKDVELRCDPISGHTALYWYRQSLGQGLEFLIYFQGNSAPDKSGLPSDRFSAERTGGSVSTLTIQRTQQEDSAVYLCASSLKVGWEVSYEQYFGPGTRLTVT.

Remarks on this clone: Other nucleotide sequences in the sample specify the same CDR3. The chain is built from TRBV28 and TRBJ1-4; D not certain. The CDR3 extends over 14 amino acids. V was trimmed by 3 bases and J by 3 bases, leaving 8 bases between them. CDR1 and CDR2 (germline): MDHEN, SYDVKM. The CDR3 spells CASSLEAANEKLFF. The CDR3 nucleotides are TGTGCCAGCAGTTTGGAGGCGGCTAATGAAAAACTGTTTTTT.

The CDR3 here is CASSNPGHRELFF. CDR3 DNA: TGTGCCAGCAGCAACCCGGGCCACCGGGAGCTGTTTTTT. This chain joins TRBV9 and TRBJ2-2; D unresolved. The V end was cut by 4 bases, the J end by 9 bases, with 13 bases between. This CDR3 has 13 amino acids. Germline assignment: CDR1 SGDLS and CDR2 YYNGEE.

Here the CDR3 reads CASSQLAGDEKLFF. CDR3 nucleotide sequence: TGTGCCAGCAGCCAATTAGCCGGGGATGAAAAACTGTTTTTT. The V gene is TRBV14, the J gene TRBJ1-4, with unresolved D. Germline-derived CDR1 and CDR2 are SGHDN and FVKESK. The CDR3 spans 14 residues. The V gene lost 2 bases and the J gene lost 6 bases, with 10 bases spanning the gap.

This chain connects TRBV7-3 to TRBJ2-5, with D perhaps matching TRBD2 (6 bases). The J call may be in error: the DNA end matches TRBJ2-7 better. Germline V gene sequence: CDR1 SGHTA, CDR2 FQGTGA. The CDR3 loop spans 11 amino acids. The CDR3 protein is CARTEGYEQYF. The CDR3 DNA sequence: TGTGCCAGGACGGAGGGCTACGAGCAGTACTTC.

V is TRBV6-5 and J is TRBJ2-7, with 7 bases lining up with TRBD2. The CDR3 spans 15 residues. Germline V CDR1 and CDR2: MNHEY, SVGAGI. Trimming removed 2 bases from V and 8 bases from J; junction bases left unmatched: 12. The CDR3, as DNA: TGTGCCAGCAGTTACCTACATATGGGGGGGAAGAAGCAGTACTTC. Its protein is CASSYLHMGGKKQYF.